Listed below are T cell receptor beta chains from one sample, sequenced in a study of blood T cell repertoires in COVID-19. Repertoires were generated with immunoSEQ multiplex PCR, while TCRdb's copy carries only in-frame clones and drops some. Among some 70,000 clones, 70% to 80% were seen once, and the ten largest hold approximately 12%. Sequenced material: peripheral blood. Receptors were obtained from a human donor in a cohort sampled during active COVID-19. Each CDR3 is given with its conserved first and last residue. A D gene is named only where the DNA matches it firmly. Size values are once, few and many counts, or a class for expanded clones, and some rows have none.

abundance,j_gene,v_gene,d_gene,CDR3aa,CDR3nt
NA,TRBJ1-1,TRBV27,NA,CASSLGWAGGTTEAFF,TGTGCCAGCAGTTTAGGGTGGGCCGGGGGTACCACTGAAGCTTTCTTT
NA,TRBJ2-3,TRBV5-1,TRBD2,CASSPTGTSGGAADTQYF,TGCGCCAGCAGCCCAACCGGGACTAGCGGGGGGGCCGCAGATACGCAGTATTTT
NA,TRBJ2-3,TRBV4-3,NA,CASSQELGLGDTQYF,TGCGCCAGCAGCCAAGAATTGGGACTCGGCGATACGCAGTATTTT
NA,TRBJ2-2,TRBV6-5,TRBD2,CASSAGGGFGELFF,TGTGCCAGCAGCGCCGGGGGGGGGTTCGGGGAGCTGTTTTTT
NA,TRBJ1-1,TRBV12-3/TRBV12-4,TRBD1,CASSLMTGEAFF,TGTGCCAGCAGCTTAATGACAGGGGAAGCTTTCTTT
NA,TRBJ1-1,TRBV7-2,NA,CASSPRRGYTEAFF,TGTGCCAGCAGCCCCAGAAGAGGGTACACTGAAGCTTTCTTT
NA,TRBJ2-1,TRBV6-2/TRBV6-3,TRBD1,CASSRQGSNEQFF,TGTGCCAGCAGCCGACAGGGTTCCAATGAGCAGTTCTTC
few,TRBJ1-5,TRBV3-1/TRBV3-2,NA,CASSPTGSWQPQHF,TGTGCCAGCAGCCCCACAGGTTCTTGGCAGCCCCAGCATTTT
NA,TRBJ2-1,TRBV9,TRBD1,CASSVGDSLTYNEQFF,TGTGCCAGCAGCGTAGGGGACAGCCTAACATACAATGAGCAGTTCTTC
few,TRBJ2-2,TRBV7-9,NA,CASSPYTGELFF,TGTGCCAGCAGCCCTTACACCGGGGAGCTGTTTTTT
NA,TRBJ1-2,TRBV7-3,TRBD1,CASSRTGNSLYGYTF,TGTGCCAGCAGTCGGACAGGGAATAGTCTTTATGGCTACACCTTC
NA,TRBJ1-5,TRBV19,NA,CASSRGADSNQPQHF,TGTGCCAGTAGCCGTGGAGCGGATAGCAATCAGCCCCAGCATTTT
NA,TRBJ2-1,TRBV28,TRBD1,CASSSHRGLNNEQFF,TGTGCCAGCAGTTCCCACAGGGGGCTCAACAATGAGCAGTTCTTC
NA,TRBJ2-5,TRBV2,TRBD2,CASSEVRTSGQETQYF,TGTGCCAGCAGTGAGGTTAGGACTAGCGGCCAAGAGACCCAGTACTTC
few,TRBJ1-6,TRBV11-2,NA,CASTRGVSSYNSPLHF,TGTGCCAGCACGCGGGGGGTCAGCTCCTATAATTCACCCCTCCACTTT
few,TRBJ1-5,TRBV11-2,NA,CASSTTRGPQHF,TGTGCCAGCAGCACCACCAGGGGGCCCCAGCATTTT
few,TRBJ2-1,TRBV7-3,TRBD2,CASSLLAGAKYEQFF,TGTGCCAGCAGCTTACTAGCGGGAGCGAAGTATGAGCAGTTCTTC
NA,TRBJ1-1,TRBV9,TRBD1,CASRPQGIGEAFF,TGTGCCAGCCGGCCACAGGGGATCGGTGAAGCTTTCTTT
few,TRBJ2-2,TRBV5-1,TRBD2,CASSLGTSGPGELFF,TGCGCCAGCAGCTTGGGGACTAGCGGGCCCGGGGAGCTGTTTTTT
NA,TRBJ1-4,TRBV7-9,NA,CASSLTGATNEKLFF,TGTGCCAGCAGCTTAACCGGAGCAACTAATGAAAAACTGTTTTTT
NA,TRBJ2-3,TRBV23-1,TRBD1,CASSRKDGTGARTDTQYF,TGCGCCAGCAGTCGCAAGGACGGGACAGGGGCCCGCACAGATACGCAGTATTTT
NA,TRBJ2-2,TRBV30,TRBD1,CACSSGTGTTGELFF,TGTGCCTGTTCCTCCGGGACAGGGACCACCGGGGAGCTGTTTTTT
few,TRBJ2-3,TRBV7-6,TRBD1,CASSLGTGAVDTQYF,TGTGCCAGCAGCTTAGGGACAGGGGCGGTGGATACGCAGTATTTT
NA,TRBJ2-3,TRBV27,NA,CASSLLQGPTDTQYF,TGTGCCAGCAGTTTATTACAGGGCCCCACAGATACGCAGTATTTT
NA,TRBJ1-6,TRBV3-1/TRBV3-2,NA,CASSPDIGGGNSPLHF,TGTGCCAGCAGTCCGGACATCGGCGGTGGTAATTCACCCCTCCACTTT
NA,TRBJ1-4,TRBV7-9,TRBD1,CASSSQGANEKLFF,TGTGCCAGCAGCTCACAGGGGGCGAATGAAAAACTGTTTTTT
NA,TRBJ2-2,TRBV2,NA,CASKSMRATGELFF,TGTGCCAGCAAGAGCATGAGGGCCACCGGGGAGCTGTTTTTT
NA,TRBJ2-5,TRBV7-2,TRBD2,CASGGASGGQETQYF,TGTGCCAGCGGAGGGGCCAGCGGGGGACAAGAGACCCAGTACTTC
NA,TRBJ2-3,TRBV5-1,NA,CASSEGGTDTQYF,TGCGCCAGCAGCGAAGGGGGCACAGATACGCAGTATTTT
NA,TRBJ2-3,TRBV2,TRBD2,CASTPPAGGPGDTQYF,TGTGCCAGCACCCCTCCAGCGGGGGGGCCAGGAGATACGCAGTATTTT
NA,TRBJ1-1,TRBV14,NA,CASSQRAGLPTEAFF,TGTGCCAGCAGCCAGCGGGCGGGCCTCCCCACTGAAGCTTTCTTT
NA,TRBJ1-4,TRBV30,NA,CAWSTGTPTNEKLFF,TGTGCCTGGAGTACGGGGACACCAACTAATGAAAAACTGTTTTTT
NA,TRBJ2-7,TRBV19,TRBD1,CASSMDRGYEQYF,TGTGCCAGTAGTATGGACAGGGGTTACGAGCAGTACTTC
few,TRBJ1-1,TRBV5-6,NA,CASSLRGNTEAFF,TGTGCCAGCAGCTTGCGAGGGAACACTGAAGCTTTCTTT
NA,TRBJ2-3,TRBV3-1/TRBV3-2,NA,CASSQGRDTDTQYF,TGTGCCAGCAGCCAAGGGAGGGATACAGATACGCAGTATTTT
NA,TRBJ2-1,TRBV29-1,TRBD1,CSEGQGAGEQFF,TGCAGCGAGGGACAGGGGGCGGGTGAGCAGTTCTTC
NA,TRBJ2-1,TRBV7-3,TRBD1,CASSSSGTAAGEQFF,TGTGCCAGCAGCTCCTCCGGGACAGCTGCCGGTGAGCAGTTCTTC
NA,TRBJ1-3,TRBV19,TRBD1,CASRGQGYGNTIYF,TGTGCCAGTAGGGGACAGGGATACGGAAACACCATATATTTT
NA,TRBJ1-5,TRBV5-8,TRBD1,CASSLGTGGYQPQHF,TGTGCCAGCAGCTTGGGGACAGGGGGCTATCAGCCCCAGCATTTT
NA,TRBJ2-1,TRBV7-2,TRBD2,CASSLEIPGLGVNEQFF,TGTGCCAGCAGCTTAGAAATTCCGGGACTAGGGGTAAATGAGCAGTTCTTC
NA,TRBJ2-1,TRBV3-1/TRBV3-2,TRBD1,CASSPTGGYEQFF,TGTGCCAGCAGCCCGACAGGGGGCTATGAGCAGTTCTTC
once,TRBJ2-2,TRBV27,NA,CASSTRPGGTGELFF,TGTGCCAGCAGTACCCGGCCCGGAGGAACCGGGGAGCTGTTTTTT
NA,TRBJ1-4,TRBV11-2,TRBD1,CASSLDFLRGQGDEKLFF,TGTGCCAGCAGCTTAGATTTCTTGAGGGGACAGGGTGATGAAAAACTGTTTTTT
NA,TRBJ2-5,TRBV3-1/TRBV3-2,NA,CASSQGRAQETQYF,TGTGCCAGCAGCCAAGGGCGGGCCCAAGAGACCCAGTACTTC
once,TRBJ1-5,TRBV19,NA,CASQSRDWNQPQHF,TGTGCCAGTCAATCCAGGGATTGGAATCAGCCCCAGCATTTT
NA,TRBJ1-3,TRBV7-3,NA,CASSTDRGNTIYF,TGTGCCAGCAGCACGGACAGAGGAAACACCATATATTTT
NA,TRBJ2-5,TRBV6-6,TRBD2,CASSYGLGLEAETQYF,TGTGCCAGCAGTTACGGTCTCGGACTAGAGGCAGAGACCCAGTACTTC
NA,TRBJ1-2,TRBV7-6,TRBD1,CASSVRTGGGLLGYTF,TGTGCCAGCAGCGTACGCACAGGGGGGGGACTTCTCGGCTACACCTTC
once,TRBJ1-1,TRBV7-8,TRBD1,CASSRTGAAWENTEAFF,TGTGCCAGCAGCCGTACAGGGGCCGCGTGGGAGAACACTGAAGCTTTCTTT
few,TRBJ1-1,TRBV20-1,NA,CSARLNEAFF,TGCAGTGCCAGGTTAAATGAAGCTTTCTTT
NA,TRBJ1-4,TRBV30,NA,CAWRKNSEKLFF,TGTGCCTGGAGGAAAAATAGTGAAAAACTGTTTTTT
NA,TRBJ2-1,TRBV3-1/TRBV3-2,TRBD2,CASSQASGHNEQFF,TGTGCCAGCAGCCAAGCTAGCGGGCACAATGAGCAGTTCTTC
NA,TRBJ2-5,TRBV21-1,NA,CASSKGLAGEETQYF,TGTGCCAGCAGCAAAGGGCTAGCGGGAGAAGAGACCCAGTACTTC
NA,TRBJ2-5,TRBV28,TRBD2,CASTSGRATQYF,TGTGCCAGCACTAGCGGGAGAGCGACCCAGTACTTC
NA,TRBJ2-7,TRBV28,TRBD2,CASSLAGGIYEQYF,TGTGCCAGCAGTCTAGCGGGGGGGATCTACGAGCAGTACTTC